These 24 T cell receptor beta chains were all obtained from the same sample, sequenced in a study of T cell changes during pregnancy in multiple sclerosis. Using immunoSEQ multiplex PCR, the repertoire was profiled, and TCRdb retains in-frame clones only, with some absent. The sample has approximately 70,000 clones, about 90% seen once; the top ten hold about 1.6%. The specimen was peripheral blood, collected after pregnancy. These receptors all stem from a female donor with multiple sclerosis, enrolled in a pregnancy study.

The V and J genes are TRBV7-3 and TRBJ2-2, with 10 bases that match TRBD2. The CDR3 has 17 amino acids. Germline CDR1 SGHTA, CDR2 FQGTGA. The V gene end was trimmed by 2 bases and the J gene end by 6 bases; junction bases not matched to a gene: 9. The CDR3 spells CASSLLAGVGSAGELFF. The DNA of the CDR3 is TGTGCCAGCAGCTTACTAGCGGGAGTGGGTTCCGCCGGGGAGCTGTTTTTT.

This clone was seen just once. The rearrangement uses TRBV18 and TRBJ1-3; D remains ambiguous. Trimming stripped 3 bases from V and 0 bases from J, with 9 bases between. Germline values: CDR1 KGHSH, CDR2 LQKENI. This CDR3 is built from 15 residues. CDR3 nucleotide sequence: TGTGCCAGCTCACCCCCCGCAGGCTCTGGAAACACCATATATTTT. Protein product: CASSPPAGSGNTIYF.

This clone was detected only once. The CDR3 sequence is CSVEGLAGVVEQYF. The DNA for the CDR3 is TGCAGCGTTGAAGGGCTAGCGGGAGTAGTCGAGCAGTACTTC. The chain carries TRBV29-1 and TRBJ2-7; TRBD2 matches at 10 bases. The CDR3 is 14 amino acids. Germline loops: CDR1 SQVTM, CDR2 ANQGSEA. J lost 6 bases, V lost 1 base, and 6 bases had no gene match.

The rearrangement links TRBV6-5 to TRBJ2-5, with unresolved D. V gave up 7 bases and J gave up 5 bases, with 11 bases separating them. Germline-derived CDR1 and CDR2 are MNHEY and SVGAGI. The CDR3 has 12 residues. CDR3 amino acids: CASIRNVETQYF. Written as DNA, the CDR3 is TGTGCCAGCATCAGAAATGTGGAGACCCAGTACTTC.

The V gene is TRBV7-2, the J gene TRBJ2-7; 11 bases match TRBD2. The germline gives CDR1 SGHTA, CDR2 FQGNSA. The trim removed 1 base at V and 6 bases at J, leaving 5 bases unmatched. The length of the CDR3 is 15 residues. In DNA, the CDR3 is TGTGCCAGCAGCTTAGTCGGGACTAGCGGAGCCGAGCAGTACTTC. Protein: CASSLVGTSGAEQYF.

The sample holds one count of this clone. The chain is built from TRBV7-2 and TRBJ2-6; no definite D call. The CDR3 contains 18 residues. Germline loops: CDR1 SGHTA, CDR2 FQGNSA. V dropped 5 bases and J dropped 0 bases, with 17 bases sitting between them. DNA for the CDR3: TGTGCCAGCAGCGCCCTGTCGGCGGATTACTCTGGGGCCAACGTCCTGACTTTC. This encodes CASSALSADYSGANVLTF.

This clone was detected only once. This rearrangement joins TRBV29-1 to TRBJ1-1; D unresolved. The germline V gene has CDR1 SQVTM and CDR2 ANQGSEA. The CDR3 sequence is 12 residues long. Trimming left V 7 bases short and J 2 bases short, with 11 bases between. CDR3 in DNA: TGCAGCGCTGAGGTCAGTAACACTGAAGCTTTCTTT. It encodes CSAEVSNTEAFF.

A word on this clone: Other DNA sequences from this sample encode an identical CDR3 as well. V gene TRBV5-1 combines with J gene TRBJ2-5; no definite D call. Germline V gene lookup returns CDR1 SGHRS and CDR2 YFSETQ. Trimming cost V 0 bases and J 4 bases, with 10 bases left between them. This CDR3 has 14 residues. CDR3 DNA sequence: TGCGCCAGCAGCTTGGGGTACGGTGGAGAGACCCAGTACTTC. Encoded protein: CASSLGYGGETQYF.

This clone was observed once. The chain carries TRBV5-6 and TRBJ2-1; 9 positions agree with TRBD1. The CDR3 has 15 amino acids. Trimming cost V 3 bases and J 7 bases; bases outside gene matches: 8. Germline-derived CDR1 and CDR2 are SGHDT and YYEEEE. The CDR3 reads CASSSPGQGLNEQFF. CDR3 bases: TGTGCCAGCAGCTCCCCGGGACAGGGCCTGAATGAGCAGTTCTTC.

This clone appeared a single time. V and J are TRBV4-1 and TRBJ2-7; 12 nucleotides match TRBD1. Germline loops: CDR1 MGHRA, CDR2 YSYEKL. This CDR3 comprises 16 residues. V trimming: 2 bases; J trimming: 5 bases; junction bases outside the gene matches: 7. The CDR3 nucleotides read TGCGCCAGCAGCCAAACCTCGGGGACAGGGGGCCACGAGCAGTACTTC. Encoded protein: CASSQTSGTGGHEQYF.

The genes are TRBV27 and TRBJ2-5; perhaps TRBD2 as D (6 bases). This CDR3 is 13 amino acids long. V lost 6 bases and J lost 1, with 9 bases in between. The germline CDR1 and CDR2 sequences are MNHEY and SMNVEV (reference sequence). The CDR3 protein is CASSRGSQETQYF. In DNA, the CDR3 is TGTGCCAGCAGCCGGGGGAGCCAAGAGACCCAGTACTTC.

The J gene is TRBJ2-5, the V gene TRBV30, with D maybe TRBD2 (5 bases). The CDR3 contains 14 residues. Trimming cost V 3 bases and J 4 bases, with 15 bases left between them. Germline values: CDR1 GTSNPN, CDR2 SVGIG (reference sequence). For the CDR3, the DNA is TGTGCCTGGAGGGTTATCGGACTGGGAGAGACCCAGTACTTC. Amino acid sequence: CAWRVIGLGETQYF.

The chain links TRBV29-1 to TRBJ1-1; 11 bases match TRBD1. CDR1 is SQVTM and CDR2 is ANQGSEA in the germline V gene. The J segment lost 4 bases and the V segment lost 3 bases, leaving 10 bases of the junction unmatched. This CDR3 contains 16 residues. As DNA, the CDR3 is TGCAGCGTTGATCCTGGACAGGGGGCTATCTCCACTGAAGCTTTCTTT. It is translated as CSVDPGQGAISTEAFF.

The V call is TRBV4-1, the J call TRBJ1-1; TRBD1 aligns across 9 bases. The V and J ends lost 2 bases and 9 bases, in that order; junction bases with no gene match: 7. From germline, CDR1 is MGHRA and CDR2 YSYEKL. The length of the CDR3 is 14 residues. The CDR3 loop reads CASSQPGQGEKAFF. The CDR3 bases are TGCGCCAGCAGCCAACCGGGACAGGGTGAGAAAGCTTTCTTT.

The chain's CDR3 is CASSFGWGQGSYGYTF. DNA for the CDR3: TGCGCCAGCAGCTTCGGGTGGGGACAGGGGTCCTATGGCTACACCTTC. The chain is built from TRBV5-1 and TRBJ1-2; 10 nucleotides align to TRBD1. V shed 2 bases and J 4 bases; nucleotides not matched to a gene: 8. Germline V gene lookup returns CDR1 SGHRS and CDR2 YFSETQ. The CDR3 sequence is 16 residues long.

The rearrangement uses TRBV9 and TRBJ1-2; D not resolved. Germline lookup yields CDR1 SGDLS and CDR2 YYNGEE. The CDR3 runs 15 residues. The V end was cut by 0 bases, the J end by 0 bases, with 9 bases between. Written as DNA, the CDR3 is TGTGCCAGCAGCGTAGACCCGAGTTCTAACTATGGCTACACCTTC. Protein: CASSVDPSSNYGYTF. The variable domain in full, completed from reference TRBV9 and TRBJ1-2, reads DSGVTQTPKHLITATGQRVTLRCSPRSGDLSVYWYQQSLDQGLQFLIQYYNGEERAKGNILERFSAQQFPDLHSELNLSSLELGDSALYFCASSVDPSSNYGYTFGSGTRLTVV.

The genes are TRBV18 and TRBJ2-1, with 9 bases fitting TRBD2. The germline V gene encodes CDR1 KGHSH and CDR2 LQKENI. The junction had 9 bases not matched to a gene; V was cut back by 0 bases and J by 9 bases. This CDR3 is built from 16 residues. The DNA for the CDR3 is TGTGCCAGCTCACCACCCGGGACAGCGGGGGGAGGTGAGCAGTTCTTC. This gives the protein CASSPPGTAGGGEQFF.

The chain uses TRBV19 and TRBJ1-1; no clear D gene. This CDR3 has 13 residues. Germline lookup yields CDR1 LNHDA and CDR2 SQIVND (reference sequence). The V gene lost 5 bases and the J gene lost 3 bases, with 10 bases spanning the gap. CDR3 loop: CASSSASDTEAFF. In DNA, the CDR3 is TGTGCCAGTAGTTCCGCTTCGGACACTGAAGCTTTCTTT.

The V and J genes are TRBV2 and TRBJ1-1; D might be TRBD1 (5 bases). V was clipped by 2 bases and J by 4 bases, with 14 bases between them. The germline gives CDR1 SNHLY, CDR2 FYNNEI. The CDR3 is made up of 15 amino acids. This CDR3 is CASSERGGGGTEAFF. CDR3 bases: TGTGCCAGCAGTGAAAGGGGCGGGGGGGGCACTGAAGCTTTCTTT. Full variable domain (missing parts from reference TRBV2 and TRBJ1-1): EPEVTQTPSHQVTQMGQEVILRCVPISNHLYFYWYRQILGQKVEFLVSFYNNEISEKSEIFDDQFSVERPDGSNFTLKIRSTKLEDSAMYFCASSERGGGGTEAFFGQGTRLTVV.

The chain carries TRBV28 and TRBJ1-3; TRBD1 agrees at 9 bases. With 6 bases clipped from V and 0 bases from J, the junction kept 12 bases outside the gene matches. The CDR3 extends over 18 amino acids. Germline V gene lookup returns CDR1 MDHEN and CDR2 SYDVKM. CDR3 region: CASSLDDRGSSSGNTIYF. As DNA, the CDR3 is TGTGCCAGCAGCCTTGATGACAGGGGGTCGAGCTCTGGAAACACCATATATTTT.

This chain uses TRBV4-1 with TRBJ2-1, with 9 bases lining up with TRBD1. Germline lookup yields CDR1 MGHRA and CDR2 YSYEKL. CDR3 length: 15 residues. Trimming cost V 1 base and J 4 bases; bases outside gene matches: 2. CDR3 amino acids: CASSQGQGGYNEQFF. In nucleotides, the CDR3 is TGCGCCAGCAGCCAAGGACAGGGGGGATACAATGAGCAGTTCTTC.

The chain recombines TRBV10-3 with TRBJ2-1; D is unclear. This CDR3 has 14 residues. Trimming took off 6 bases at V and 3 bases at J, with 12 bases between the two ends. The V gene's germline CDR1 is ENHRY and CDR2 SYGVKD. CDR3 protein: CAISALSFYNEQFF. The CDR3 region has the DNA TGTGCCATCAGCGCCTTAAGCTTCTACAATGAGCAGTTCTTC.

J is TRBJ1-2 and V is TRBV18; TRBD1 matches 7 bases. CDR1 and CDR2 from the germline V gene are KGHSH and LQKENI. With 4 bases clipped from V and 5 bases from J, the junction kept 4 bases outside the gene matches. The CDR3 is 13 residues long. The CDR3 DNA reads as TGTGCCAGCTCACACGGACAGGAATATGGCTACACCTTC. Encoded protein: CASSHGQEYGYTF.

This clone was counted only a few times. The chain joins TRBV6-6 to TRBJ2-7; 9 positions agree with TRBD1. Germline V CDR1 and CDR2: MNHNY, SVGAGI (reference sequence). Trimming cost V 7 bases and J 5 bases; bases outside gene matches: 9. This CDR3 is 14 amino acids long. The CDR3: CASKRGQGNHEQYF. The CDR3 DNA follows: TGTGCCAGCAAGAGAGGACAGGGGAACCACGAGCAGTACTTC.